This TCR beta chain is from a study of control samples from healthy donors and cancer patients. The assay was immunoSEQ multiplex PCR, and TCRdb's table has in-frame clones only and misses some. The top ten hold just over 8.5% of the sample, which has 100,000 to 150,000 clones, under 95% seen once. Germline CDR1 SGHNT, CDR2 YYREEE (reference sequence). V lost 2 bases and J lost 5, with 11 bases in between. The CDR3 has 13 amino acids. J is TRBJ2-7 and V is TRBV5-4; D gene uncertain. The sequence derives from a man aged 18 to 29 in good health. The sample consisted of blood. CDR3 sequence (DNA): TGTGCCAGCAGCTTACTATTGTCGGACGAGCAGTACTTC. Translating gives CASSLLLSDEQYF.